Presented here are 4 T cell receptor beta chains from one specimen sequenced in a study of type 1 regulatory T cells. MiXCR was run by TCRdb on the reads, yielding one entry per CDR3 protein. The repertoire has around 2,400 distinct CDR3 sequences, around 5.8% of them found once; the top ten carry roughly 2.4%. The sequenced material came from CD4+ T cells, either the whole sample or a sorted fraction (not recorded which). The receptors were gathered from a human donor in good health.

This clonotype is medium-sized by share. J is TRBJ2-3 and V is TRBV15; D may be TRBD2 (5 bases). CDR1 and CDR2 from the germline V gene are LNHNV and YYDKDF (reference sequence). Trimming stripped 0 bases from V and 3 bases from J, with 13 bases between. The CDR3 has 16 residues. CDR3 residues: CATSRDPRARTDTQYF. DNA of the CDR3: TGTGCCACCAGCAGAGACCCGCGGGCGAGGACAGATACGCAGTATTTT.

This clonotype is judged medium-sized. The chain combines TRBV5-1 with TRBJ2-6; D gene ambiguous. Germline V gene data show CDR1 as SGHRS and CDR2 as YFSETQ. There are 15 residues in the CDR3. V dropped 2 bases and J dropped 2 bases, with 8 bases sitting between them. As DNA, the CDR3 is TGCGCCAGCAGCTTATTGGAAACTGGGGCCAACGTCCTGACTTTC. It is translated as CASSLLETGANVLTF.

Note on this clonotype: A read error is possible here, since a much larger clone lies one base away. V usage is TRBV29-1 and J usage is TRBJ2-5; D is perhaps TRBD1 (8 bases). This CDR3 is built from 14 residues. V was trimmed by 7 bases and J by 6 bases, leaving 21 bases between them. Germline loops: CDR1 SQVTM, CDR2 ANQGSEA. CDR3 residues: CSARVGQGGKTQYF. CDR3 DNA: TGCAGCGCAAGAGTAGGACAGGGAGGGAAGACCCAGTACTTC.

In this sample, this clonotype is medium-sized. The V and J genes are TRBV7-2 and TRBJ2-7; D gene ambiguous. Germline V gives CDR1 SGHTA, CDR2 FQGNSA. V was clipped by 2 bases and J by 3 bases, with 14 bases between them. The CDR3 extends over 15 amino acids. CDR3 loop: CASSLKSGAFYEQYF. The DNA for the CDR3 is TGTGCCAGCAGCTTAAAGAGTGGTGCTTTCTACGAGCAGTACTTC.